What follows is one T cell receptor beta chain and its context. No cognate antigen has been identified for it. No qualities accompany the bases; no much larger clone lies one base away. The record originates from a study of blood T cell repertoires in COVID-19 (TCRdb year 2020). For context, the study as a whole: Samples from collaborators originated in the United States, Italy and Spain and spanned both the acute and convalescent phases of COVID-19. The material from the prospective study consisted of cDNA or gDNA derived from T cells, B-cell-depleted T cells, or PBMCs. Subjects who had been exposed to COVID-19, were actively infected with it, or had recovered from it provided the deeply sampled blood TCRbeta repertoires that made up the dataset. A freely available public database, intended as a resource for researchers studying the immune response to SARS-CoV-2, is where the repertoires were released. Samples were obtained from the ongoing ImmuneRACE study (first 160 participants) and from about 1,300 subjects provided by 6 global collaborators. A de-identified subject ID, COVID-19 status, age in years and sex were almost always included in the sample metadata. Where HLA class I and class II types were available, the types were taken from metadata supplied by the sample provider, not from assay-based typing. Overall results and qualifications from the work: The quantity of clinical and demographic metadata differed by source and by participant and was supplied without curation.

Trimming at the junction amounts to 4 bases on V and 3 bases on J, and the germline ends lie 10 bases apart. According to the germline V gene, CDR1 reads SGHDT and CDR2 reads YYEEEE. The cysteine opens and the phenylalanine closes a CDR3 of 13 amino acids. The DNA shown is the 39-base CDR3, in frame from base 1. The immunoSEQ Assay, a bias-controlled multiplex PCR, was used to amplify TCRbeta CDR3 regions from genomic DNA. The authors' analysis ran thus. The number of nucleated cells in each sample was estimated by amplification of reference gene primers within the assay. To quantify the absolute abundance of each unique TCRbeta CDR3 rearrangement, sequence reads were collapsed and filtered. Productive Simpson clonality was computed per sample as the square root of Simpson's diversity index over productive rearrangements. Drawn from immuneACCESS, this table holds only the in-frame rearrangements with V and J called that TCRdb kept. Clones are partly lost; checked studies trace under half to an unresolved V gene and leave the rest unexplained. From that table come the V and J calls and clone size; the DNA was used to work out D and trimming. The sample table contains around 320,000 clones; only one count was recorded for around 90% of them. The ten largest clones take up 3.5% to 5% of the sample.

Enrolling through a virtual design, the prospective study's participants ranged in age from about 18 to 89 years and lived across roughly 24 United States geographic areas. In the prospective study, participants were assigned to cohorts based on the clinical history participants reported in a screening survey and a study questionnaire. Each participant in the prospective study had whole blood, serum and a nasopharyngeal or oropharyngeal swab collected by mobile phlebotomists. Prospective study participants could optionally give additional blood draws and questionnaires over a roughly 2-month period. Blood samples from the prospective study were shipped frozen or at room temperature prior to DNA extraction.

This sequence uses TRBV5-6 and TRBJ1-2; confidence is insufficient to name the D gene. The sequence came from a woman aged 18-30 years with acute COVID-19. The specimen was PBMCs or T cells enriched from blood (not recorded which). The nucleotide sequence is TGTGCCAGCAGCCCCCGGTTGGACTATGGCTACACCTTC. It specifies CASSPRLDYGYTF.